This is a list of T cell receptor beta chains from one sample in a study of regulatory T cells in long-lasting Graves disease. Each CDR3 protein gets one entry after TCRdb re-called the multiplex PCR reads with MiXCR. Of 390,000 or so distinct CDR3 sequences listed, 10% to 15% are singletons. This same sample was also taken into another study, of T cells in Graves' hyperthyroidism and ophthalmopathy.

Material: peripheral blood mononuclear cells (PBMCs), obtained at new diagnosis, from a patient treated with antithyroid drugs. These receptors were taken from a woman under 30 with Graves disease. The CDR3 runs from the conserved cysteine through the conserved F or W. A D gene is named only where the DNA matches it firmly. Where a row states a size, it is once, few, many or the class of an expanded clone; other rows omit it.

length: 15; V: TRBV24-1; D: NA; J: TRBJ2-5; size: many; CDR3: CATSDYVAGQETQYF; DNA: TGTGCCACCAGTGATTACGTGGCAGGGCAAGAGACCCAGTACTTC
length: 13; V: TRBV7-2; D: NA; J: TRBJ2-3; size: many; CDR3: CASSLTSGDTQYF; DNA: TGTGCCAGCAGCTTGACGTCTGGGGATACGCAGTATTTT
length: 16; V: TRBV4-1; D: TRBD1; J: TRBJ2-7; size: many; CDR3: CASSQGQGPPTYEQYF; DNA: TGCGCCAGCAGCCAAGGACAGGGGCCCCCCACCTACGAGCAGTACTTC
length: 13; V: TRBV10-3; D: NA; J: TRBJ1-2; size: many; CDR3: CAISVGTENGYTF; DNA: TGTGCCATCAGTGTGGGGACTGAAAATGGCTACACCTTC
length: 14; V: TRBV18; D: NA; J: TRBJ1-1; size: NA; CDR3: CASSPGLERTEAFF; DNA: TGTGCCAGCTCACCGGGCCTGGAGAGAACTGAAGCTTTCTTT
length: 16; V: TRBV27; D: NA; J: TRBJ1-1; size: many; CDR3: CASSLGGPLFVTEAFF; DNA: TGTGCCAGCAGTTTAGGGGGCCCCCTATTTGTCACTGAAGCTTTCTTT
length: 15; V: TRBV27; D: NA; J: TRBJ1-2; size: NA; CDR3: CASSSWAGSNYGYTF; DNA: TGTGCCAGCAGTTCCTGGGCCGGATCTAACTATGGCTACACCTTC
length: 15; V: TRBV28; D: NA; J: TRBJ1-1; size: many; CDR3: CASSLGGAENTEAFF; DNA: TGTGCCAGCAGTTTAGGGGGAGCCGAGAACACTGAAGCTTTCTTT
length: 11; V: TRBV5-1; D: NA; J: TRBJ1-2; size: many; CDR3: CASGVGYGYTF; DNA: TGCGCCAGCGGAGTCGGCTATGGCTACACCTTC
length: 15; V: TRBV27; D: NA; J: TRBJ1-5; size: NA; CDR3: CASSPWEYSNQPQHF; DNA: TGTGCCAGCAGTCCCTGGGAATATAGCAATCAGCCCCAGCATTTT
length: 13; V: TRBV6-1; D: NA; J: TRBJ2-7; size: many; CDR3: CASLGGSMDEQYF; DNA: TGTGCCAGCTTAGGCGGGTCTATGGACGAGCAGTACTTC
length: 13; V: TRBV12-3/TRBV12-4; D: NA; J: TRBJ1-1; size: many; CDR3: CASSLWANTEAFF; DNA: TGTGCCAGCAGCTTATGGGCGAACACTGAAGCTTTCTTT
length: 16; V: TRBV7-8; D: TRBD2; J: TRBJ2-7; size: many; CDR3: CASSLHVPSGSYEQYF; DNA: TGTGCCAGCAGCTTACACGTGCCTAGCGGTTCCTACGAGCAGTACTTC
length: 15; V: TRBV20-1; D: NA; J: TRBJ2-3; size: many; CDR3: CSARGGGASTDTQYF; DNA: TGCAGTGCTAGGGGGGGCGGGGCTAGCACAGATACGCAGTATTTT
length: 14; V: TRBV5-1; D: NA; J: TRBJ2-1; size: NA; CDR3: CASSLRPGGDEQFF; DNA: TGCGCCAGCAGTCTTCGGCCGGGGGGCGACGAGCAGTTCTTC
length: 17; V: TRBV11-2; D: TRBD2; J: TRBJ2-1; size: NA; CDR3: CASSVNVRDYFYNEQFF; DNA: TGTGCCAGCAGCGTCAATGTCAGGGACTACTTCTACAATGAGCAGTTCTTC
length: 15; V: TRBV7-8; D: NA; J: TRBJ2-2; size: many; CDR3: CASSSGRINTGELFF; DNA: TGTGCCAGCAGCTCCGGCAGGATAAACACCGGGGAGCTGTTTTTT
length: 15; V: TRBV6-2/TRBV6-3; D: NA; J: TRBJ1-6; size: NA; CDR3: CASSYMTANNSPLHF; DNA: TGTGCCAGCAGTTACATGACAGCCAATAATTCACCCCTCCACTTT
length: 17; V: TRBV5-1; D: TRBD1; J: TRBJ1-1; size: many; CDR3: CASSPRKTGGFDTEAFF; DNA: TGCGCCAGCAGCCCTCGGAAGACAGGGGGCTTCGACACTGAAGCTTTCTTT
length: 15; V: TRBV11-2; D: TRBD1; J: TRBJ1-6; size: many; CDR3: CASSRTGGMDSPLHF; DNA: TGTGCCAGCAGCCGCACAGGGGGCATGGATTCACCCCTCCACTTT
length: 14; V: TRBV7-2; D: NA; J: TRBJ1-5; size: many; CDR3: CASSLARRVQPQHF; DNA: TGTGCCAGCAGCTTAGCGCGGAGGGTTCAGCCCCAGCATTTT
length: 15; V: TRBV4-3; D: TRBD1; J: TRBJ1-4; size: many; CDR3: CASSQPQGGNEKLFF; DNA: TGCGCCAGCAGCCAACCGCAGGGGGGGAATGAAAAACTGTTTTTT
length: 14; V: TRBV27; D: NA; J: TRBJ1-5; size: NA; CDR3: CASRPRMGQQPQHF; DNA: TGTGCCAGCAGGCCAAGGATGGGGCAGCAGCCCCAGCATTTT
length: 15; V: TRBV28; D: NA; J: TRBJ1-1; size: many; CDR3: CASSRAGQGSTEAFF; DNA: TGTGCCAGCAGTCGGGCGGGGCAGGGGTCTACTGAAGCTTTCTTT
length: 14; V: TRBV4-3; D: NA; J: TRBJ2-1; size: many; CDR3: CASSQEDRPNEQFF; DNA: TGCGCCAGCAGCCAAGAGGACAGACCCAATGAGCAGTTCTTC
length: 15; V: TRBV4-1; D: NA; J: TRBJ1-5; size: many; CDR3: CASSVRGAGNQPQHF; DNA: TGCGCCAGCAGCGTGAGGGGGGCGGGCAATCAGCCCCAGCATTTT
length: 15; V: TRBV3-1; D: NA; J: TRBJ1-1; size: many; CDR3: CASSQDGARRTEAFF; DNA: TGTGCCAGCAGCCAAGATGGCGCAAGGAGGACTGAAGCTTTCTTT
length: 16; V: TRBV28; D: TRBD2; J: TRBJ2-4; size: many; CDR3: CASSPPLAGARNIQYF; DNA: TGTGCCAGCAGTCCCCCCCTAGCGGGAGCACGAAACATTCAGTACTTC
length: 16; V: TRBV12-3/TRBV12-4; D: NA; J: TRBJ2-7; size: many; CDR3: CASSLSGTNINYEQYF; DNA: TGTGCCAGCAGTTTATCAGGGACAAACATCAACTACGAGCAGTACTTC
length: 16; V: TRBV6-9; D: TRBD2; J: TRBJ2-2; size: many; CDR3: CASSYRGGPNTGELFF; DNA: TGTGCCAGCAGTTACCGCGGGGGGCCGAACACCGGGGAGCTGTTTTTT
length: 13; V: TRBV6-2/TRBV6-3; D: NA; J: TRBJ1-2; size: many; CDR3: CASSYGGYYGYTF; DNA: TGTGCCAGCAGTTACGGAGGATACTATGGCTACACCTTC
length: 12; V: TRBV3-1; D: NA; J: TRBJ1-1; size: NA; CDR3: CASSYGQHETFF; DNA: TGTGCCAGCAGTTACGGACAGCATGAAACTTTCTTT
length: 14; V: TRBV28; D: NA; J: TRBJ1-5; size: NA; CDR3: CASTPRGAGQPQHF; DNA: TGTGCCAGCACCCCACGGGGCGCAGGACAGCCCCAGCATTTT
length: 17; V: TRBV12-3/TRBV12-4; D: TRBD1; J: TRBJ2-4; size: many; CDR3: CASSAPWTGLAKNIQYF; DNA: TGTGCCAGCAGCGCCCCCTGGACAGGGCTAGCCAAAAACATTCAGTACTTC
length: 20; V: TRBV12-3/TRBV12-4; D: TRBD2; J: TRBJ2-1; size: many; CDR3: CASASTPRAGGSSSYNEQFF; DNA: TGTGCCAGCGCCTCTACTCCTCGGGCGGGAGGGTCTAGCTCCTACAATGAGCAGTTCTTC
length: 13; V: TRBV6-9; D: NA; J: TRBJ1-1; size: many; CDR3: CASSYGLWTEAFF; DNA: TGTGCCAGCAGTTATGGCTTGTGGACTGAAGCTTTCTTT
length: 15; V: TRBV18; D: NA; J: TRBJ1-6; size: NA; CDR3: CASSSYTGRNSPLHF; DNA: TGTGCCAGCTCATCATATACAGGGAGAAATTCACCCCTCCACTTT
length: 18; V: TRBV7-2; D: TRBD2; J: TRBJ2-1; size: NA; CDR3: CASSLVPGLAGGPGEQFF; DNA: TGTGCCAGCAGCTTAGTCCCCGGACTAGCGGGAGGGCCAGGGGAGCAGTTCTTC
length: 15; V: TRBV7-8; D: TRBD2; J: TRBJ2-3; size: many; CDR3: CASSWSGGAGDTQYF; DNA: TGTGCCAGCAGCTGGAGCGGGGGGGCAGGAGATACGCAGTATTTT
length: 16; V: TRBV6-5; D: NA; J: TRBJ2-7; size: many; CDR3: CASSYGDDKSRDEQYF; DNA: TGTGCCAGCAGTTACGGCGACGACAAAAGTCGGGACGAGCAGTACTTC
length: 17; V: TRBV4-1; D: TRBD2; J: TRBJ2-2; size: NA; CDR3: CASSMGTSRSYTGELFF; DNA: TGCGCCAGCAGCATGGGGACTAGCAGGTCGTACACCGGGGAGCTGTTTTTT
length: 20; V: TRBV5-8; D: TRBD1; J: TRBJ2-1; size: NA; CDR3: CASSAEHRGRLFVSYNEQFF; DNA: TGTGCCAGCAGCGCCGAGCACAGGGGGCGACTTTTTGTCTCCTACAATGAGCAGTTCTTC
length: 18; V: TRBV27; D: NA; J: TRBJ2-4; size: many; CDR3: CASSLRAGGYIAKNIQYF; DNA: TGTGCCAGCAGTTTAAGGGCAGGGGGGTACATCGCCAAAAACATTCAGTACTTC
length: 14; V: TRBV12-5; D: NA; J: TRBJ1-1; size: few; CDR3: CASGLVLGTLIAFF; DNA: TGTGCTAGTGGTTTGGTACTGGGTACCTTGATAGCTTTCTTT
length: 16; V: TRBV7-2; D: TRBD1; J: TRBJ1-2; size: few; CDR3: CASSLVSGGINYGYTF; DNA: TGTGCCAGCAGCTTAGTTTCAGGGGGAATTAACTATGGCTACACCTTC
length: 15; V: TRBV10-2; D: TRBD1; J: TRBJ1-5; size: many; CDR3: CASSGTGFGNQPQHF; DNA: TGCGCCAGCAGCGGGACAGGGTTCGGCAATCAGCCCCAGCATTTT
length: 11; V: TRBV11-2; D: NA; J: TRBJ2-7; size: many; CDR3: CASSSFYEQYF; DNA: TGTGCCAGCAGCTCCTTCTACGAGCAGTACTTC
length: 18; V: TRBV7-2; D: TRBD1; J: TRBJ1-1; size: many; CDR3: CASSLGLGGLDRGLKAFF; DNA: TGTGCCAGCAGCTTAGGCCTTGGGGGGCTGGACAGGGGGCTTAAAGCTTTCTTT
length: 13; V: TRBV27; D: TRBD2; J: TRBJ2-5; size: many; CDR3: CASSFGRGGTQYF; DNA: TGTGCCAGCAGTTTCGGTCGGGGGGGGACCCAGTACTTC
length: 15; V: TRBV27; D: TRBD1; J: TRBJ2-4; size: NA; CDR3: CASSKGTGSRFLQYF; DNA: TGTGCCAGCAGTAAGGGGACAGGGAGCCGTTTTCTTCAGTACTTC
length: 13; V: TRBV2; D: NA; J: TRBJ2-5; size: NA; CDR3: CAGSEVYQETQYF; DNA: TGTGCCGGCAGTGAGGTGTACCAAGAGACCCAGTACTTC
length: 13; V: TRBV29-1; D: NA; J: TRBJ2-3; size: many; CDR3: CSVVLAGVDTQYF; DNA: TGCAGCGTTGTTCTCGCGGGCGTAGATACGCAGTATTTT
length: 17; V: TRBV7-7; D: NA; J: TRBJ1-1; size: few; CDR3: CASSWIVNVTGPQGAFF; DNA: TGTGCTAGCAGCTGGATAGTAAATGTAACCGGGCCTCAAGGCGCTTTCTTT
length: 15; V: TRBV7-6; D: NA; J: TRBJ1-4; size: NA; CDR3: CASSFGGTGGEKLFF; DNA: TGTGCCAGCAGCTTCGGCGGGACGGGTGGGGAAAAACTGTTTTTT
length: 13; V: TRBV10-2; D: NA; J: TRBJ2-7; size: NA; CDR3: CASSEDGPYEQYF; DNA: TGCGCCAGCAGTGAAGACGGACCCTACGAGCAGTACTTC
length: 18; V: TRBV7-2; D: TRBD1; J: TRBJ2-5; size: few; CDR3: CASSWDITGGWYQETQYF; DNA: TGTGCCAGCAGCTGGGACATTACAGGGGGTTGGTACCAAGAGACCCAGTACTTC
length: 15; V: TRBV5-5; D: TRBD1; J: TRBJ2-1; size: many; CDR3: CASSLQGAGYNEQFF; DNA: TGTGCCAGCAGCCTACAGGGGGCGGGATACAATGAGCAGTTCTTC
length: 18; V: TRBV7-6; D: NA; J: TRBJ1-4; size: many; CDR3: CASSFEALTGLGGEKLFF; DNA: TGTGCCAGCAGCTTCGAAGCCTTGACGGGACTGGGTGGAGAAAAACTGTTTTTT
length: 14; V: TRBV2; D: NA; J: TRBJ2-2; size: many; CDR3: CASRSRAATGELFF; DNA: TGTGCCAGCAGGTCGAGGGCGGCTACCGGGGAGCTGTTTTTT